A selection of T cell receptor beta chains follows, all from one sample in a study of blood T cell repertoires in COVID-19. Method: immunoSEQ multiplex PCR; TCRdb's copy keeps in-frame clones and lacks some. The sample has about 220,000 clones; around 81% are singletons. The material sequenced was peripheral blood. Receptors were obtained from a woman aged 25 to 39 who had recovered from COVID-19. Each CDR3 is given with its conserved first and last residue. D genes are given only for firm matches. Clone sizes are given selectively: once, few, many, or a class where the clone is expanded.

TRBD1 | NA | TRBJ2-5 | TRBV19 | CASSMTGEWETQYF | TGTGCCAGTAGTATGACAGGGGAGTGGGAGACCCAGTACTTC
TRBD2 | NA | TRBJ2-2 | TRBV7-2 | CASSFTGTSLGELFF | TGTGCCAGCAGCTTTACCGGGACTAGTCTCGGGGAGCTGTTTTTT
NA | NA | TRBJ2-1 | TRBV10-3 | CATVVGVNNEQFF | TGTGCCACCGTAGTGGGAGTGAACAATGAGCAGTTCTTC
TRBD1 | few | TRBJ2-7 | TRBV7-9 | CASSPATGNYEQYF | TGTGCCAGCAGCCCGGCGACAGGGAACTACGAGCAGTACTTC
NA | NA | TRBJ1-2 | TRBV2 | CASSREANYGYTF | TGTGCCAGCAGTAGGGAGGCTAACTATGGCTACACCTTC
TRBD2 | NA | TRBJ2-2 | TRBV9 | CASSSGTSANTGELFF | TGTGCCAGCAGCTCCGGGACTAGCGCGAACACCGGGGAGCTGTTTTTT
NA | NA | TRBJ1-1 | TRBV7-8 | CASSFLGQSNTEAFF | TGTGCCAGCAGCTTCCTAGGACAGAGTAACACTGAAGCTTTCTTT
TRBD1 | NA | TRBJ1-1 | TRBV4-2 | CASSQDRGLNTEAFF | TGTGCCAGCAGCCAAGATAGGGGGCTGAACACTGAAGCTTTCTTT
NA | NA | TRBJ2-3 | TRBV19 | CASSIPRGARSF | TGTGCCAGTAGTATACCCCGGGGGGCCCGGAGCTTT
NA | NA | TRBJ2-1 | TRBV18 | CASSPPSRGDNEQFF | TGTGCCAGCTCACCCCCATCCAGGGGTGACAATGAGCAGTTCTTC
NA | NA | TRBJ2-5 | TRBV11-2 | CASSWVGGRVQETQYF | TGTGCCAGCAGCTGGGTGGGTGGCAGGGTACAAGAGACCCAGTACTTC
NA | NA | TRBJ2-7 | TRBV19 | CASSIGTGSPYEQYF | TGTGCCAGTAGTATAGGGACGGGATCGCCCTACGAGCAGTACTTC
TRBD1 | NA | TRBJ1-2 | TRBV10-3 | CAISGGKTGGFHGYTF | TGTGCCATCAGTGGCGGGAAGACAGGGGGCTTCCATGGCTACACCTTC
TRBD1 | NA | TRBJ1-1 | TRBV3-1/TRBV3-2 | CASSHTGTGNTEAFF | TGTGCCAGCAGTCATACCGGGACAGGGAACACTGAAGCTTTCTTT
NA | NA | TRBJ1-1 | TRBV6-5 | CASGNQDSLNTEAFF | TGTGCCAGCGGGAACCAGGACAGCCTGAACACTGAAGCTTTCTTT
TRBD1 | NA | TRBJ2-7 | TRBV27 | CASSPSGDRGRFAQYF | TGTGCCAGCAGTCCTTCGGGGGACAGGGGGCGGTTCGCGCAGTACTTC
NA | NA | TRBJ1-4 | TRBV28 | CASIYDEKLFF | TGTGCCAGCATCTATGATGAAAAACTGTTTTTT
NA | NA | TRBJ2-3 | TRBV2 | CASSPTLTDTQYF | TGTGCCAGCAGTCCCACATTGACAGATACGCAGTATTTT
NA | NA | TRBJ1-6 | TRBV5-1 | CASRGGQTNSPLHF | TGCGCCAGCAGGGGAGGGCAGACTAATTCACCCCTCCACTTT
TRBD2 | once | TRBJ2-5 | TRBV11-2 | CASSLVAGGETQYF | TGTGCCAGCAGCTTAGTTGCGGGAGGGGAGACCCAGTACTTC
NA | once | TRBJ1-5 | TRBV4-2 | CASSQDGMQPQHF | TGTGCCAGCAGCCAAGACGGGATGCAGCCCCAGCATTTT
NA | few | TRBJ2-1 | TRBV7-9 | CASSFNRNNEQFF | TGTGCCAGCAGCTTCAACAGAAACAATGAGCAGTTCTTC
NA | once | TRBJ2-1 | TRBV10-1 | CASSESAGNNEQFF | TGCGCCAGCAGTGAGTCGGCAGGGAACAATGAGCAGTTCTTC
NA | NA | TRBJ1-2 | TRBV5-1 | CASSVTPRSLSNYGYTF | TGCGCCAGCAGCGTGACACCCCGCAGCCTCTCTAACTATGGCTACACCTTC
NA | NA | TRBJ2-1 | TRBV28 | CASSSRLGLPYNEQFF | TGTGCCAGCAGTTCCCGGCTGGGGCTACCCTACAATGAGCAGTTCTTC
TRBD1 | NA | TRBJ1-3 | TRBV2 | CASSGPGQGRPLSSGNTIYF | TGTGCCAGCAGTGGCCCGGGACAGGGAAGGCCCTTATCCTCTGGAAACACCATATATTTT
NA | NA | TRBJ2-3 | TRBV27 | CASSLKDSPWGTDTQYF | TGTGCCAGCAGTCTAAAGGACTCTCCCTGGGGCACAGATACGCAGTATTTT
NA | once | TRBJ2-7 | TRBV19 | CASSIDPGYEQYF | TGTGCCAGTAGTATAGATCCCGGTTACGAGCAGTACTTC
NA | once | TRBJ2-2 | TRBV7-9 | CASSFTVTGELFF | TGTGCCAGCAGCTTCACAGTTACCGGGGAGCTGTTTTTT
NA | NA | TRBJ1-6 | TRBV7-8 | CASMGRAKYNSPLHF | TGTGCCAGCATGGGGAGGGCCAAATATAATTCACCCCTCCACTTT
TRBD2 | NA | TRBJ2-5 | TRBV2 | CASSVLPSGGEETQYF | TGTGCCAGCAGTGTATTACCCTCCGGGGGGGAAGAGACCCAGTACTTC
NA | NA | TRBJ2-1 | TRBV2 | CASSEYNEQFF | TGTGCCAGCAGTGAATATAATGAGCAGTTCTTC
TRBD1 | NA | TRBJ2-3 | TRBV27 | CASSYLGTGGEEDDTQYF | TGTGCCAGCAGTTATCTCGGGACAGGGGGCGAGGAAGACGATACGCAGTATTTT
TRBD1 | few | TRBJ2-3 | TRBV24-1 | CATSDWDRGSTDTQYF | TGTGCCACCAGTGACTGGGACAGGGGGAGCACAGATACGCAGTATTTT
TRBD1 | NA | TRBJ1-6 | TRBV18 | CASSPQGALDSPLHF | TGTGCCAGCTCACCGCAGGGGGCGCTAGATTCACCCCTCCACTTT
TRBD1 | NA | TRBJ1-5 | TRBV9 | CASSSGTGASGSQPQHF | TGTGCCAGCAGCTCCGGGACAGGGGCCTCAGGGAGTCAGCCCCAGCATTTT
TRBD1 | NA | TRBJ1-1 | TRBV4-1 | CASSPTQGARGTEAFF | TGCGCCAGCAGCCCAACTCAGGGGGCGCGAGGCACTGAAGCTTTCTTT
NA | few | TRBJ2-7 | TRBV10-1 | CASSEGPLNEQYF | TGCGCCAGCAGTGAGGGGCCTCTGAACGAGCAGTACTTC
TRBD2 | NA | TRBJ2-7 | TRBV4-2 | CASSQLSGREIEQYF | TGTGCCAGCAGCCAATTGAGCGGGAGGGAAATCGAGCAGTACTTC
NA | NA | TRBJ2-5 | TRBV5-4 | CASSFTPDSQETQYF | TGTGCCAGCAGCTTCACCCCGGACTCACAAGAGACCCAGTACTTC
TRBD2 | NA | TRBJ2-2 | TRBV5-1 | CASSFGAGGANTGELFF | TGCGCCAGCAGCTTTGGAGCGGGAGGGGCGAACACCGGGGAGCTGTTTTTT
TRBD2 | NA | TRBJ2-2 | TRBV5-1 | CASSFRGTSGKETGELFF | TGCGCCAGCAGCTTCCGAGGGACTAGCGGGAAAGAAACCGGGGAGCTGTTTTTT
TRBD2 | NA | TRBJ2-7 | TRBV18 | CASSPPSGRAYEQYF | TGTGCCAGCTCACCACCCAGCGGGAGGGCCTACGAGCAGTACTTC
NA | NA | TRBJ2-2 | TRBV28 | CASSSAGLNTGELFF | TGTGCCAGCAGTTCGGCAGGCCTGAACACCGGGGAGCTGTTTTTT
TRBD1 | once | TRBJ1-2 | TRBV13 | CASSTGTDVINYGYTF | TGTGCCAGCAGCACCGGGACAGACGTAATTAACTATGGCTACACCTTC